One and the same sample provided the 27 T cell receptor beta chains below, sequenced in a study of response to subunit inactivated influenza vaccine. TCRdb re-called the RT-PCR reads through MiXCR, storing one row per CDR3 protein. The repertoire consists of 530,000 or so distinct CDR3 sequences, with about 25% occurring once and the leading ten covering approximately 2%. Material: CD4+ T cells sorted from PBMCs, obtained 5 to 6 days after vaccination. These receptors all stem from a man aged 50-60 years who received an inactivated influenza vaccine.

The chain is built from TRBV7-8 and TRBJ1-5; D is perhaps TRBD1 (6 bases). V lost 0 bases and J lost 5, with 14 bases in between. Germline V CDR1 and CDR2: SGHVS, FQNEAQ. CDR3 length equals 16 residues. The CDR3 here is CASSLAGGGPDQPQHF. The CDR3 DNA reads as TGTGCCAGCAGCTTAGCTGGAGGGGGTCCGGATCAGCCCCAGCATTTT.

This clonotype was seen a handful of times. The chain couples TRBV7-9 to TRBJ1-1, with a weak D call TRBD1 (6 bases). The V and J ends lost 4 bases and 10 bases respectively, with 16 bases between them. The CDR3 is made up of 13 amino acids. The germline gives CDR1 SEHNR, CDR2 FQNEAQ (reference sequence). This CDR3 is CASSSITGGGAFF. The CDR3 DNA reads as TGTGCCAGCAGCTCCATAACGGGAGGGGGAGCTTTCTTT.

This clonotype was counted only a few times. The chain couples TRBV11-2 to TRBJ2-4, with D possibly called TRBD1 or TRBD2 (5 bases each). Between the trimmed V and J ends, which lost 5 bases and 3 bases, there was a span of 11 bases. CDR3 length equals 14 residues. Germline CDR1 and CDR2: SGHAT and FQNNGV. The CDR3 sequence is CASSLGPIKNIQYF. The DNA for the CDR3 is TGTGCCAGCAGCCTGGGACCGATCAAAAACATTCAGTACTTC.

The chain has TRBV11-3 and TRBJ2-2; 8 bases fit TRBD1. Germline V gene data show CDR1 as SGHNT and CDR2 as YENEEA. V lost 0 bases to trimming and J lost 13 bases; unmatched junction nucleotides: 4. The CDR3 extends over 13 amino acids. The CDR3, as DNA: TGTGCCAGCAGCTTAGACCGGACAGGGACGCTGTTTTTT. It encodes CASSLDRTGTLFF.

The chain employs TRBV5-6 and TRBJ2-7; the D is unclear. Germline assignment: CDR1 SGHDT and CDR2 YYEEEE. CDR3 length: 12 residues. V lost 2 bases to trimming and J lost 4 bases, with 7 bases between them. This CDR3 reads CASSLLEYEQYF. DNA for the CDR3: TGTGCCAGCAGCTTATTGGAATACGAGCAGTACTTC.

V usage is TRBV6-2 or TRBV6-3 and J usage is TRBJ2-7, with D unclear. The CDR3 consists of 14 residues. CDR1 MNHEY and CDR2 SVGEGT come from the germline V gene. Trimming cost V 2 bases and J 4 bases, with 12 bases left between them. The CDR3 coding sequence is TGTGCCAGCAGTTACCATGAGAGTATATACGAGCAGTACTTC. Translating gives CASSYHESIYEQYF.

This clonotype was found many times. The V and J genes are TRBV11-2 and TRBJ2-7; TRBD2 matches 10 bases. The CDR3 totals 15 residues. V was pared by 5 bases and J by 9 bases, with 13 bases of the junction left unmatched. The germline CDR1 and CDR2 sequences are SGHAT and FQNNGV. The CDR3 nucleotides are TGTGCCAGCAGCACCGCTAGCGGGGGTTCTACGCCGCAGTACTTC. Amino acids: CASSTASGGSTPQYF.

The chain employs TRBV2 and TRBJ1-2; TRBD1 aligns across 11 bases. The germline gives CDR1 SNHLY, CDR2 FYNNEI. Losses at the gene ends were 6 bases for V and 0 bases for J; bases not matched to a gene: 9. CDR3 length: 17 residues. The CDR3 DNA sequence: TGTGCCAGCAGCGCCGCCGGGACAGGGGGGACTAACTATGGCTACACCTTC. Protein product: CASSAAGTGGTNYGYTF.

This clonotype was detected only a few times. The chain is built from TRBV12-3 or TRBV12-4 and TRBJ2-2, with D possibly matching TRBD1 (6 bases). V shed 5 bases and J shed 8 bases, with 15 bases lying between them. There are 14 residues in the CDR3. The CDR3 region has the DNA TGTGCCAGCAGTATCAATACAGGGTTGGGGGAGCTGTTTTTT. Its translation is CASSINTGLGELFF.

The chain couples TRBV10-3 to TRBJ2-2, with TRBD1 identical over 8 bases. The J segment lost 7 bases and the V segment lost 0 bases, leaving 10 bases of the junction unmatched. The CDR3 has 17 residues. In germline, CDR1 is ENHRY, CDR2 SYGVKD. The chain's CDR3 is CAISESRDRWYGGELFF. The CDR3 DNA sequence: TGTGCCATCAGTGAGTCCCGGGACAGGTGGTACGGCGGGGAGCTGTTTTTT.

The CDR3 region is CASSQGTGQDTQYF. CDR3 bases: TGTGCCAGCAGCCAAGGAACAGGACAAGATACGCAGTATTTT. The J gene is TRBJ2-3, the V gene TRBV4-2; possibly TRBD1 for D (5 bases). Germline V CDR1 and CDR2: LGHNA, YNFKEQ. V was clipped by 1 base and J by 5 bases, with 10 bases between them. The CDR3 has 14 amino acids.

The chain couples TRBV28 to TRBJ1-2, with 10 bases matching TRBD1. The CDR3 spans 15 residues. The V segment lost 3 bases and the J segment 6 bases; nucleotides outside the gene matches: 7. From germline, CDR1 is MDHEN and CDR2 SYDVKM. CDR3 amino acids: CASSFPTGGRNGYTF. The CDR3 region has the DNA TGTGCCAGCAGTTTCCCGACAGGGGGCCGGAATGGCTACACCTTC.

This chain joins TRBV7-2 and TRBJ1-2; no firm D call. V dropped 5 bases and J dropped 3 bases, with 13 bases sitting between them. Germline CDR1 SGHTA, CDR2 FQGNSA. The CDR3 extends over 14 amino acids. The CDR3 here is CASSPRVSYYGYTF. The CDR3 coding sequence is TGTGCCAGCAGCCCTAGGGTTTCGTACTATGGCTACACCTTC.

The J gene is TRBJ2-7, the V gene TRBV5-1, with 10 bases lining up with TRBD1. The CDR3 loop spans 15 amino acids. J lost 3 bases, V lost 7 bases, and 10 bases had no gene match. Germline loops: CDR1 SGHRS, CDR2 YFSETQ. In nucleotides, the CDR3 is TGCGCCAGCCGAGTACGGGGGACAGGGGTCTACGAGCAGTACTTC. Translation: CASRVRGTGVYEQYF.

The CDR3 here is CSVSPTSGSEQFF. Written as DNA, the CDR3 is TGCAGCGTTTCACCGACTAGCGGTTCTGAGCAGTTCTTC. The chain links TRBV29-1 to TRBJ2-1; 9 bases fit TRBD2. Trimming cost V 5 bases and J 9 bases; bases outside gene matches: 8. The germline V gene encodes CDR1 SQVTM and CDR2 ANQGSEA. This CDR3 is built from 13 residues.

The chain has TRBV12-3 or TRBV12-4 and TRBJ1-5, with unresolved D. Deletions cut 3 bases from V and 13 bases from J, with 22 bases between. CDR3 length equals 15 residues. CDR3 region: CASSLGGGNQPQQHF. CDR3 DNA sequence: TGTGCCAGCAGTTTGGGAGGCGGCAATCAGCCCCAGCAGCATTTT.

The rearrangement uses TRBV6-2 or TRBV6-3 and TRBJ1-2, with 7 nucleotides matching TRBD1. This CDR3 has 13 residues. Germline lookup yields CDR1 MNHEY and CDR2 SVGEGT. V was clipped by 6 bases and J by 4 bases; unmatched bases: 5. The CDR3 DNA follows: TGTGCCAGCAGCGGGGACAGTGTCTATGGCTACACCTTC. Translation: CASSGDSVYGYTF.

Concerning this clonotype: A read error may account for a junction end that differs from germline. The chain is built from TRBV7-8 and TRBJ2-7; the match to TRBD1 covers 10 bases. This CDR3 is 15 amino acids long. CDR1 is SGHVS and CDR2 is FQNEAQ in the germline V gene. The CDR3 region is CASSLGGTGAYEPYF. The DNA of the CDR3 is TGTGCCAGCAGCTTAGGGGGGACAGGGGCGTACGAGCCGTACTTC. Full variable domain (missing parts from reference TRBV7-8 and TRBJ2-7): GAGVSQSPRYKVAKRGQDVALRCDPISGHVSLFWYQQALGQGPEFLTYFQNEAQLDKSGLPSDRFFAERPEGSVSTLKIQRTQQEDSAVYLCASSLGGTGAYEPYFGPGTRLTVT.

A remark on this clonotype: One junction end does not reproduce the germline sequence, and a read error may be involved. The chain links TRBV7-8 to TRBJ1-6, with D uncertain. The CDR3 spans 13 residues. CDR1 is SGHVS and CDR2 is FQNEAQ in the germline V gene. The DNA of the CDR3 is TGTGCCAGCAGTCAAGTTAGCGACGCACCCCTCCTCTTT. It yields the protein CASSQVSDAPLLF.

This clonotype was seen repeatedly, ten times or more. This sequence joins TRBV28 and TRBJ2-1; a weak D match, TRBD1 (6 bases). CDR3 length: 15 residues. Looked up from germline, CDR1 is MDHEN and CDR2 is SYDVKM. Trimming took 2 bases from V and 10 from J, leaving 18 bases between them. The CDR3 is CASSLSLTGFREQFF. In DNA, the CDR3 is TGTGCCAGCAGTTTAAGTCTCACAGGGTTTCGCGAGCAGTTCTTC.

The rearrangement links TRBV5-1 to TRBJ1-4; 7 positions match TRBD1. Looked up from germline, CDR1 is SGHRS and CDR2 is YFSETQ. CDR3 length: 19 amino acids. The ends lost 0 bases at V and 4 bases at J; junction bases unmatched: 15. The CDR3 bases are TGCGCCAGCAGCTTGGACGGAGTTTTGATGGGACAGATTAATGAAAAACTGTTTTTT. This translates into CASSLDGVLMGQINEKLFF.

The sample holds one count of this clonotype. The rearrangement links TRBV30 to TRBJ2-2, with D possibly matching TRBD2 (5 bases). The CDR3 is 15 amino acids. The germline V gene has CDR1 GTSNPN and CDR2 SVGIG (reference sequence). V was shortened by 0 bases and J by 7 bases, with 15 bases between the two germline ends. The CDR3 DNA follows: TGTGCCTGGAGTGTGGCCTCACTAGGTCGCGGGGAGCTGTTTTTT. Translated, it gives CAWSVASLGRGELFF.

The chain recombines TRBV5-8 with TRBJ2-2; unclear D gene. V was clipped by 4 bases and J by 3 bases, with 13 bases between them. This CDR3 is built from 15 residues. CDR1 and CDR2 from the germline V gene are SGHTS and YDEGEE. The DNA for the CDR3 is TGTGCCAGCAGCCCCGGTCGTTCCGACACCGGGGAGCTGTTTTTT. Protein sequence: CASSPGRSDTGELFF.

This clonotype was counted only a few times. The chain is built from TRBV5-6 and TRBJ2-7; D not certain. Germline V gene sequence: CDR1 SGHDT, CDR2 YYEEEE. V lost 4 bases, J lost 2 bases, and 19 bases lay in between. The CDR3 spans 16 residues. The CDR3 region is CASSQEMDLIPYEQYF. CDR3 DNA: TGTGCCAGCAGCCAAGAGATGGATCTCATTCCCTACGAGCAGTACTTC.

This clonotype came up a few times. In nucleotides, the CDR3 is TGTGCCATCAGCCCCTGGACAGGGGAGAACTATGGCTACACCTTC. Residues: CAISPWTGENYGYTF. The V and J genes are TRBV10-3 and TRBJ1-2, with 9 bases lining up with TRBD1. Germline loops: CDR1 ENHRY, CDR2 SYGVKD. V shed 6 bases and J 2 bases; nucleotides not matched to a gene: 7. The CDR3 loop spans 15 amino acids.

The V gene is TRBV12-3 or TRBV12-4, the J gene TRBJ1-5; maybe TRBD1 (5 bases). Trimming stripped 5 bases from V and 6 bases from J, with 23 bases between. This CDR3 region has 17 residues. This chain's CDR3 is CASSAAGRPSLGQPQHF. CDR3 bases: TGTGCCAGCAGTGCCGCGGGGCGTCCGAGTTTAGGTCAGCCCCAGCATTTT.

CDR3: CASRDRRTGLLNTEAFF. The CDR3 DNA follows: TGTGCCAGCAGGGATCGACGGACAGGGTTACTTAACACTGAAGCTTTCTTT. The rearrangement uses TRBV2 and TRBJ1-1, with 8 bases that match TRBD1. CDR1 SNHLY and CDR2 FYNNEI come from the germline V gene. CDR3 length: 17 amino acids. The ends lost 6 bases at V and 2 bases at J; junction bases unmatched: 14. The full variable domain, its missing parts supplied by reference TRBV2 and TRBJ1-1, is EPEVTQTPSHQVTQMGQEVILRCVPISNHLYFYWYRQILGQKVEFLVSFYNNEISEKSEIFDDQFSVERPDGSNFTLKIRSTKLEDSAMYFCASRDRRTGLLNTEAFFGQGTRLTVV.